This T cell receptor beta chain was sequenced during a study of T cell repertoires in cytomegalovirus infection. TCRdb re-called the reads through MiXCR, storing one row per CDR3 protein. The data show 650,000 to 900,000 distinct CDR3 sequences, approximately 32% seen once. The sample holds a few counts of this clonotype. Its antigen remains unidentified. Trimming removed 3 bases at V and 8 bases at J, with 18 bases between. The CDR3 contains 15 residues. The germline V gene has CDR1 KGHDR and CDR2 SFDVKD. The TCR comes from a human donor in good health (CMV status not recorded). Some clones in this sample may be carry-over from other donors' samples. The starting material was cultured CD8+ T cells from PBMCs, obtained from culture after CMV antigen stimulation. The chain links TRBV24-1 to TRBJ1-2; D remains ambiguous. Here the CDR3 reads CATSDAPGARSGYTF. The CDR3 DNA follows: TGTGCCACCAGTGATGCGCCGGGCGCCAGGAGCGGCTACACCTTC.